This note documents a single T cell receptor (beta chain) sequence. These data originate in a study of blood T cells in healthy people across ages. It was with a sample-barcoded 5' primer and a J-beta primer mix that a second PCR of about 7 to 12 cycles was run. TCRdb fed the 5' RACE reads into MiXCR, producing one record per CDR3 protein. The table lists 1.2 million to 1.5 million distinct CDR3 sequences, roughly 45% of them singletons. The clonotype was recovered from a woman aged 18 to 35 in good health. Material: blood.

The CDR3 DNA reads as TGTGCCAGCAGCGTAGGCGGAGGGACCGAGCAGTACTTC. Residues: CASSVGGGTEQYF. The V gene is TRBV9, the J gene TRBJ2-7; TRBD2 might be the D (6 bases). The germline V gene encodes CDR1 SGDLS and CDR2 YYNGEE. The CDR3 totals 13 residues. Trimming left V 0 bases short and J 6 bases short, with 10 bases between.